This T cell receptor (beta chain) was recorded in a study of tumor-infiltrating lymphocytes in primary liver carcinoma. The researchers produced TCR beta cDNA from approximately 460 ng total RNA with a constant-region primer. Sequencing libraries for TCR beta derived from three nested multiplex PCR rounds that used slightly modified ARM-PCR. TCRdb re-called the multiplex PCR reads with MiXCR, one entry per CDR3 protein. Of approximately 320,000 distinct CDR3 sequences listed, around three fifths are singletons. Findings and limits, study-wide: Blood fell significantly below tumors in its top-250-clone fraction (p = 0.039).

Germline DNA was also extracted, while the blood RNA originated from unsorted whole blood. Comments on this clonotype: The antigen remains unidentified.

The sample was peripheral blood. The sequence was obtained from a woman younger than 45 with primary liver carcinoma and hepatitis B virus infection.

CDR3 sequence (DNA): TGTGCCGGGGGACAGGGGGCAGGCTATGGCTACACCTTC. Protein: CAGGQGAGYGYTF. The chain carries TRBV30 and TRBJ1-2, with TRBD1 matching over 12 bases. The CDR3 runs to 13 residues. V was clipped by 8 bases and J by 4 bases; unmatched bases: 5. Germline V lookup: CDR1 GTSNPN, CDR2 SVGIG (reference sequence).